The 13 T cell receptor beta chains given below trace back to one sample, sequenced in a study of T cell changes during pregnancy in multiple sclerosis. Repertoires were generated with immunoSEQ multiplex PCR, while TCRdb's copy carries only in-frame clones and drops some. The sample holds approximately 4,000 clones, over 75% seen once. This specimen consisted of CD8+ T cells from peripheral blood mononuclear cells, obtained in the first trimester of pregnancy. These TCRs come from a female donor in good health, enrolled as a control in a pregnancy study.

The chain links TRBV4-3 to TRBJ2-3; 9 bases fit TRBD2. Germline V CDR1 and CDR2: LGHNA, YSLEER. The V gene end was trimmed by 0 bases and the J gene end by 5 bases; junction bases not matched to a gene: 12. The CDR3 has 18 residues. The CDR3 loop is CASSQDGSGRGGLDTQYF. For the CDR3, the DNA is TGCGCCAGCAGCCAAGATGGGTCCGGGCGGGGGGGCTTAGATACGCAGTATTTT.

V is TRBV7-9 and J is TRBJ1-4; possible D gene TRBD1, 5 bases. Germline CDR1 SEHNR, CDR2 FQNEAQ (reference sequence). This CDR3 region has 17 residues. Trimming took 1 base from V and 5 from J, leaving 17 bases between them. The CDR3 bases are TGTGCCAGCAGCTTAGTTAGGGACTCCTCGCCGAATGAAAAACTGTTTTTT. Residues: CASSLVRDSSPNEKLFF.

This clone turned up a few times. This sequence joins TRBV2 and TRBJ1-1; D is uncertain. This CDR3 contains 13 residues. Germline-derived CDR1 and CDR2 are SNHLY and FYNNEI. V was clipped by 5 bases and J by 5 bases, with 12 bases between them. CDR3 sequence: CASSRIGETEAFF. In DNA, the CDR3 is TGTGCCAGCAGTCGGATCGGGGAGACTGAAGCTTTCTTT.

The genes are TRBV11-2 and TRBJ2-3, with 10 bases aligning to TRBD2. This CDR3 has 14 residues. CDR1 and CDR2 (germline): SGHAT, FQNNGV. V shed 7 bases, J shed 5 bases, and the junction held 6 bases outside the gene matches. The CDR3 here is CASKAGGPQDTQYF. As DNA, the CDR3 is TGTGCCAGCAAAGCGGGGGGGCCACAAGATACGCAGTATTTT.

The CDR3 sequence is CASSPGTANQPQHF. The CDR3 DNA reads TGTGCCAGCAGCCCGGGGACAGCTAATCAGCCCCAGCATTTT. V is TRBV7-9 and J is TRBJ1-5; 7 nucleotides agree with TRBD1. CDR3 length: 14 amino acids. The J segment lost 4 bases and the V segment lost 5 bases, leaving 5 bases of the junction unmatched. Germline loops: CDR1 SEHNR, CDR2 FQNEAQ (reference sequence).

This chain uses TRBV21-1 with TRBJ2-7; TRBD1 was called by the table and not checked on the DNA. TRBV21-1 is given as a pseudogene. The CDR3 totals 16 residues. The CDR3 bases are TGTGCCAGCAGCAAAGCGCCGGACAGGGGGGGCCACGAGCAGTACTTC. Translation: CASSKAPDRGGHEQYF.

The genes are TRBV28 and TRBJ2-7; 7 bases line up with TRBD1. The trim removed 5 bases at V and 9 bases at J, leaving 7 bases unmatched. CDR1 and CDR2 (germline): MDHEN, SYDVKM. The length of the CDR3 is 12 residues. This CDR3 reads CASSPSWTGQYF. CDR3 DNA sequence: TGTGCCAGCAGTCCTTCCTGGACAGGGCAGTACTTC.

The gene calls are TRBV2 and TRBJ2-1, with TRBD2 identical over 7 bases. This CDR3 contains 15 residues. Trimming removed 6 bases from V and 0 bases from J; junction bases left unmatched: 5. The germline gives CDR1 SNHLY, CDR2 FYNNEI. Here the CDR3 DNA reads TGTGCCAGCAGAGAGCGGACTAGCTCCTACAATGAGCAGTTCTTC. This translates into CASRERTSSYNEQFF.

The chain recombines TRBV4-3 with TRBJ2-5; the match to TRBD2 covers 10 bases. The CDR3 sequence is 18 residues long. The germline gives CDR1 LGHNA, CDR2 YSLEER. Trimming took 0 bases from V and 3 from J; bases not matched to a gene: 10. CDR3 nucleotides: TGCGCCAGCAGCCAAGATGGGCCGACTAGCGGGCTCGAAGAGACCCAGTACTTC. The encoded protein is CASSQDGPTSGLEETQYF.

This clone appeared a single time. This rearrangement joins TRBV19 to TRBJ1-2; 7 bases fit TRBD1. Unmatched junction bases numbered 1, after V lost 7 bases and J lost 2 bases. Germline values: CDR1 LNHDA, CDR2 SQIVND (reference sequence). The CDR3 totals 12 residues. CDR3 nucleotides: TGTGCCAGTACGGGACAGAACTATGGCTACACCTTC. This translates into CASTGQNYGYTF.

The chain carries TRBV19 and TRBJ1-1; 7 bases fit TRBD1. The CDR3 sequence is 13 residues long. Germline V lookup: CDR1 LNHDA, CDR2 SQIVND (reference sequence). The trim removed 6 bases at V and 5 bases at J, leaving 6 bases unmatched. Here the CDR3 reads CASRTGRGTEAFF. In DNA form, the CDR3 reads TGTGCCAGTAGGACAGGGAGAGGGACTGAAGCTTTCTTT.

The chain uses TRBV5-1 and TRBJ2-5; D remains ambiguous. The CDR3 contains 13 residues. Germline V gene data show CDR1 as SGHRS and CDR2 as YFSETQ. V gave up 0 bases and J gave up 1 base, with 4 bases separating them. CDR3: CASSLASQETQYF. The CDR3, as DNA: TGCGCCAGCAGCTTGGCTTCCCAAGAGACCCAGTACTTC. The whole variable domain, filled in from reference TRBV5-1 and TRBJ2-5, reads KAGVTQTPRYLIKTRGQQVTLSCSPISGHRSVSWYQQTPGQGLQFLFEYFSETQRNKGNFPGRFSGRQFSNSRSEMNVSTLELGDSALYLCASSLASQETQYFGPGTRLLVL.

The chain employs TRBV20-1 and TRBJ1-1, with unresolved D. The V gene lost 7 bases and the J gene lost 4 bases, with 10 bases spanning the gap. The CDR3 sequence is 11 residues long. Germline V lookup: CDR1 DFQATT, CDR2 SNEGSKA (reference sequence). The CDR3 loop reads CSGAMVTEAFF. CDR3 DNA: TGCAGTGGGGCGATGGTCACTGAAGCTTTCTTT.